Ten or more counts support the clone carrying this TCR beta chain. Deletions cut 3 bases from V and 7 bases from J, with 7 bases between. CDR1 and CDR2 (germline): SGHRS, YFSETQ. This CDR3 has 12 amino acids. These data belong to a study of T cells in Graves' hyperthyroidism and ophthalmopathy. The source material, RNA transcripts, was used to amplify TCR beta CDR3 regions. Primed by the HTBI set, a first-round RT-PCR was run on the TCR CDR3. MiXCR, applied by TCRdb to the multiplex PCR reads, yields one record per CDR3 protein. The sample lists some 250,000 distinct CDR3 sequences, roughly 15% occurring once.

Specimen: blood. This TCR was sampled from a woman aged 40-49 years with Graves' hyperthyroidism that later progressed to Graves' ophthalmopathy. V is TRBV5-1 and J is TRBJ2-2; D gene uncertain. CDR3 bases: TGCGCCAGCAGCTGGGCGGACGGGGAGCTGTTTTTT. Amino acids: CASSWADGELFF.